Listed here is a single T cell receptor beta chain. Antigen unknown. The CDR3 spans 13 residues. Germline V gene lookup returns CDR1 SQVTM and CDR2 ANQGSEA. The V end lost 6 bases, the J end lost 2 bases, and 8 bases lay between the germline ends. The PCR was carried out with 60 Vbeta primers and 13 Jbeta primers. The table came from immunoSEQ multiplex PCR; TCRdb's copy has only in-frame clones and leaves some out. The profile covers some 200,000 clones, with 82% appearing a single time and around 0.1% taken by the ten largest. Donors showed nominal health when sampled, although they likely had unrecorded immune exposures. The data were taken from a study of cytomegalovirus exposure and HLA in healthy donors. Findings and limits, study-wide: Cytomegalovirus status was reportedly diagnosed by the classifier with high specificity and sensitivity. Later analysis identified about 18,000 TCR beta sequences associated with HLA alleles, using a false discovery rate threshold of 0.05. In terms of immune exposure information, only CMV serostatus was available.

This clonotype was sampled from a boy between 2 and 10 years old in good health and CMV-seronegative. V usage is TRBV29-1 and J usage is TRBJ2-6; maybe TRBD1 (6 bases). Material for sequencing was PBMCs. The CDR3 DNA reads TGCAGCGTACCAGGGGCTGGGGCCAACGTCCTGACTTTC. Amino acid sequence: CSVPGAGANVLTF. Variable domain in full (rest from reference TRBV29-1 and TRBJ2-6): SAVISQKPSRDICQRGTSLTIQCQVDSQVTMMFWYRQQPGQSLTLIATANQGSEATYESGFVIDKFPISRPNLTFSTLTVSNMSPEDSSIYLCSVPGAGANVLTFGAGSRLTVL.